This passage covers 19 T cell receptor beta chains from one sample sequenced in a study of shared clonotypes between healthy human individuals. Selected positively for CCR7 and CD45RO-negative, naive CD8 cells excluded terminally differentiated effector memory CD45RA+ cells. The method was immunoSEQ multiplex PCR; TCRdb's version includes in-frame clones alone and lacks a portion of them. The repertoire includes approximately 2,000,000 clones, around 93% of them detected once, and 1.5% to 2% sits in the top ten. The sample taken for sequencing was naive CD8+ T cells from PBMCs. These receptor sequences come from a man younger than 35 in good health. Some clones in this sample may be carry-over from other donors' samples.

V gene TRBV6-1 combines with J gene TRBJ2-5; 7 nucleotides agree with TRBD1. The J call is uncertain, as TRBJ2-7 better fits the DNA end. CDR3 size: 15 residues. Per the germline V gene, CDR1 is MNHNS and CDR2 is SASEGT. The CDR3 spells CASGTGALHSYEQYF. CDR3 in DNA: TGTGCCAGCGGCACAGGGGCCCTTCACTCCTACGAGCAGTACTTC.

J is TRBJ1-5 and V is TRBV19, with D possibly matching TRBD1 (5 bases). Trimming left V 1 base short and J 6 bases short, with 19 bases between. This CDR3 is 17 amino acids long. Germline CDR1 and CDR2: LNHDA and SQIVND (reference sequence). The CDR3 DNA reads TGTGCCAGTAGTATAGCGCTGGACCGGGCGAGGGGTCAGCCCCAGCATTTT. Protein sequence: CASSIALDRARGQPQHF.

This clone has just one count. The genes are TRBV19 and TRBJ1-5; 7 bases line up with TRBD1. Germline V CDR1 and CDR2: LNHDA, SQIVND (reference sequence). CDR3 length equals 17 residues. V was pared by 4 bases and J by 2 bases, with 11 bases of the junction left unmatched. The DNA of the CDR3 is TGTGCCAGTAGTACCGGGGACAGCCTTAAGGGCAATCAGCCCCAGCATTTT. Encoded protein: CASSTGDSLKGNQPQHF.

The V call is TRBV30, the J call TRBJ2-2; TRBD1 aligns across 7 bases. J gave up 3 bases and V 2 bases, and 12 bases lay outside the gene matches. The germline V gene has CDR1 GTSNPN and CDR2 SVGIG (reference sequence). The length of the CDR3 is 17 residues. Written as DNA, the CDR3 is TGTGCCTGGAGTTCTTTTCCCGGGACAGAGGACACCGGGGAGCTGTTTTTT. Translated: CAWSSFPGTEDTGELFF.

V gene TRBV4-1 combines with J gene TRBJ2-2, with a tentative D call TRBD2 (6 bases). CDR1 is MGHRA and CDR2 is YSYEKL in the germline V gene. V was trimmed by 4 bases and J by 6 bases, leaving 18 bases between them. CDR3 length: 16 residues. The CDR3 region is CASSPLYRERAGELFF. For the CDR3, the DNA is TGCGCCAGCAGCCCTCTTTATCGGGAGCGTGCCGGGGAGCTGTTTTTT.

The rearrangement joins TRBV21-1 to TRBJ2-4; TRBD2 is the table's D call, not checked against the DNA. TRBV21-1 is designated a pseudogene. The length of the CDR3 is 15 residues. CDR3 coding DNA: TGTGCCAGCAGCAAAGTAGTCTATGCCAAAAACATTCAGTACTTC. Its translation is CASSKVVYAKNIQYF.

This chain connects TRBV15 to TRBJ2-7; 8 bases match TRBD2. This CDR3 has 15 amino acids. Per germline, CDR1 LNHNV and CDR2 YYDKDF (reference sequence). Losses at the gene ends were 5 bases for V and 4 bases for J; bases not matched to a gene: 10. CDR3 coding DNA: TGTGCCACCAGCTCCCGGACTAGCCGAGAGTACGAGCAGTACTTC. The encoded protein is CATSSRTSREYEQYF.

The chain recombines TRBV4-1 with TRBJ2-1; 9 nucleotides align to TRBD2. This CDR3 spans 16 amino acids. Germline V gives CDR1 MGHRA, CDR2 YSYEKL. Germline trimming cut 1 base from V and 3 bases from J; bases unmatched to any gene: 4. For the CDR3, the DNA is TGCGCCAGCAGCCAAGGACTAGCGGACTACTACAATGAGCAGTTCTTC. It encodes CASSQGLADYYNEQFF.

The chain combines TRBV6-8 with TRBJ2-3, with TRBD1 identical over 9 bases. Germline V CDR1 and CDR2: MNHGY, SAAAGT. The J segment lost 4 bases and the V segment lost 8 bases, leaving 7 bases of the junction unmatched. The CDR3 covers 14 residues. The CDR3 nucleotides read TGTGCCAGCCAGGACAGGGGCGACGCAGATACGCAGTATTTT. Its protein is CASQDRGDADTQYF.

For the CDR3, the DNA is TGTGCCAGCAGCTCTCTACCCTTAGGACTAGCGGGAGAAGAGGAGCAGTTCTTC. It translates to CASSSLPLGLAGEEEQFF. The rearrangement uses TRBV7-9 and TRBJ2-1; 13 bases line up with TRBD2. CDR1 and CDR2 (germline): SEHNR, FQNEAQ (reference sequence). The CDR3 loop spans 18 amino acids. V gave up 4 bases and J gave up 10 bases; unmatched junction bases: 16.

This clone occurred once. This chain uses TRBV11-2 with TRBJ2-5; no clear D. There are 14 residues in the CDR3. Germline CDR1 is SGHAT and CDR2 is FQNNGV. Trimming removed 5 bases at V and 5 bases at J, with 15 bases between. CDR3 sequence reads: CASSPPARGETQYF. The CDR3 DNA reads as TGTGCCAGCAGCCCACCGGCCCGTGGGGAGACCCAGTACTTC.

The V call is TRBV4-3, the J call TRBJ2-7; 12 nucleotides align to TRBD2. V lost 4 bases, J lost 2 bases, and 3 bases stayed unmatched. The CDR3 is 15 amino acids. Germline-derived CDR1 and CDR2 are LGHNA and YSLEER. The CDR3 spells CASSLRLAGAYEQYF. The CDR3 region has the DNA TGCGCCAGCAGCCTCCGACTAGCGGGAGCCTACGAGCAGTACTTC.

Comments on this clone: This sample includes further DNA sequences coding for the same CDR3. The CDR3 loop reads CASSVVGGRDNEQFF. CDR3 sequence (DNA): TGTGCCAGCAGCGTAGTAGGTGGGAGGGACAATGAGCAGTTCTTC. The rearrangement uses TRBV9 and TRBJ2-1; TRBD2 matches 7 bases. The germline gives CDR1 SGDLS, CDR2 YYNGEE. The CDR3 is made up of 15 amino acids. J was trimmed by 5 bases and V by 0 bases; bases with no gene match: 5.

The J gene is TRBJ1-5, the V gene TRBV30; possibly TRBD1 for D (6 bases). The ends were cut back, 8 bases at V and 5 bases at J, with 13 bases in the middle. Germline assignment: CDR1 GTSNPN and CDR2 SVGIG (reference sequence). The CDR3 sequence is 12 residues long. The chain's CDR3 is CAEGGTDQPQHF. CDR3 bases: TGTGCCGAGGGGGGTACCGATCAGCCCCAGCATTTT.

The chain recombines TRBV6-5 with TRBJ1-1, with D uncertain. Trimming stripped 6 bases from V and 5 bases from J, with 10 bases between. In germline, CDR1 is MNHEY, CDR2 SVGAGI. The CDR3 consists of 12 residues. This chain's CDR3 is CASSAGWTEAFF. CDR3 DNA: TGTGCCAGCAGCGCGGGATGGACTGAAGCTTTCTTT.

About this clone: Other DNA sequences within the sample encode an identical CDR3. The chain uses TRBV5-6 and TRBJ1-5; 8 nucleotides align to TRBD1. This CDR3 is 15 amino acids long. Germline V CDR1 and CDR2: SGHDT, YYEEEE. V lost 4 bases and J lost 4; bases outside the gene matches: 7. The CDR3 region has the DNA TGTGCCAGCAGCCTAGGACAGGGAAGTAATCAGCCCCAGCATTTT. Protein product: CASSLGQGSNQPQHF.

The chain joins TRBV27 to TRBJ1-4; 7 nucleotides match TRBD1. The CDR3 is 20 residues long. Unmatched junction bases numbered 23, after V lost 6 bases and J lost 4 bases. Germline V gene sequence: CDR1 MNHEY, CDR2 SMNVEV (reference sequence). CDR3 sequence reads: CASRPRQGSFLVAGNEKLFF. The CDR3 DNA sequence: TGTGCCAGCAGGCCCCGACAGGGAAGTTTTTTAGTTGCGGGTAATGAAAAACTGTTTTTT.

Concerning this clone: Other DNA sequences in this sample translate to the same CDR3. This chain links TRBV7-9 with TRBJ1-2; 7 nucleotides align to TRBD1. V gave up 2 bases and J gave up 5 bases; unmatched junction bases: 2. Germline loops: CDR1 SEHNR, CDR2 FQNEAQ (reference sequence). The CDR3 runs 13 residues. CDR3 DNA sequence: TGTGCCAGCAGCTTACAGGGGGGGTATGGCTACACCTTC. Protein: CASSLQGGYGYTF.

The CDR3 here is CASSFLQGANTEAFF. The CDR3 coding sequence is TGTGCCAGCAGTTTTTTACAGGGGGCGAACACTGAAGCTTTCTTT. This chain uses TRBV27 with TRBJ1-1, with 9 bases that match TRBD1. V lost 3 bases to trimming and J lost 1 base; unmatched junction nucleotides: 3. Per the germline V gene, CDR1 is MNHEY and CDR2 is SMNVEV (reference sequence). CDR3 length: 15 residues.